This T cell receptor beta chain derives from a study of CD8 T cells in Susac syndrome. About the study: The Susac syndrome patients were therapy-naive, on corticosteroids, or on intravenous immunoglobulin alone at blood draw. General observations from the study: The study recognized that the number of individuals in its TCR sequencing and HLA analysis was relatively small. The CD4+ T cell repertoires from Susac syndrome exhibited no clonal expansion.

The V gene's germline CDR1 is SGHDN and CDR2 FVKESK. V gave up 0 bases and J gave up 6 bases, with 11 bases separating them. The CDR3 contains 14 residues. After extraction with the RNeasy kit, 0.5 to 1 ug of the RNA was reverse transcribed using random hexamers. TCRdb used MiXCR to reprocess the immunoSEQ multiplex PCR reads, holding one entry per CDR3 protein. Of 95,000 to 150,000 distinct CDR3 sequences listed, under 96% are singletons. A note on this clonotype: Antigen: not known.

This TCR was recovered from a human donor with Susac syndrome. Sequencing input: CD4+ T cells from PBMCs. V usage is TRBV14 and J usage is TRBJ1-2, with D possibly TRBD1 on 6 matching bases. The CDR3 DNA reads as TGTGCCAGCAGCCAAGAGGGGGCCTTTAATGGCTACACCTTC. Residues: CASSQEGAFNGYTF.